The 14 T cell receptor beta chains below all came from one sample that was sequenced in a study of T cell responses to AZD1222 COVID-19 vaccine. The data were produced by immunoSEQ multiplex PCR, yet TCRdb's version contains in-frame clones alone and is incomplete. The data hold about 140,000 clones, with 92% observed a single time. The sequences come from peripheral blood, collected 28 days after the second AZD1222 dose. The receptors derive from an adult who received the AZD1222 COVID-19 vaccine.

The chain recombines TRBV7-6 with TRBJ2-2, with TRBD1 matching over 7 bases. The CDR3 is made up of 14 amino acids. V trimming: 6 bases; J trimming: 1 base; junction bases outside the gene matches: 2. Germline assignment: CDR1 SGHVS and CDR2 FNYEAQ. DNA for the CDR3: TGTGCCAGCAGATGGGACAGGAACACCGGGGAGCTGTTTTTT. Its protein product is CASRWDRNTGELFF.

CDR3 coding DNA: TGTGCCACAAAATGGGCGGAGCTCAACACCGGGGAGCTGTTTTTT. This sequence encodes CATKWAELNTGELFF. The rearrangement links TRBV28 to TRBJ2-2, with D uncertain. Trimming removed 10 bases from V and 2 bases from J, with 17 bases in between. There are 15 residues in the CDR3. Germline assignment: CDR1 MDHEN and CDR2 SYDVKM.

The V call is TRBV24-1, the J call TRBJ2-2; 7 bases match TRBD1. The CDR3 runs 14 residues. Germline values: CDR1 KGHDR, CDR2 SFDVKD. V shed 4 bases and J 7 bases; nucleotides not matched to a gene: 5. The CDR3, as DNA: TGTGCCACCAGTGACTACTACAGGGGCGGGGAGCTGTTTTTT. It encodes CATSDYYRGGELFF.

The V and J genes are TRBV4-1 and TRBJ2-6, with no clear D. Germline lookup yields CDR1 MGHRA and CDR2 YSYEKL. There are 14 residues in the CDR3. Trimming removed 2 bases from V and 4 bases from J, with 6 bases in between. CDR3 amino acids: CASSQQYGANVLTF. The DNA of the CDR3 is TGCGCCAGCAGCCAACAGTACGGGGCCAACGTCCTGACTTTC.

DNA for the CDR3: TGTGCCAGCAGGGAGACTAGACTTAGCACAGATACGCAGTATTTT. It translates to CASRETRLSTDTQYF. This chain joins TRBV7-9 and TRBJ2-3; TRBD2 is a possible D gene (6 bases). In germline, CDR1 is SEHNR, CDR2 FQNEAQ (reference sequence). CDR3 size: 15 residues. Trimming removed 6 bases at V and 0 bases at J, with 13 bases between.

A remark on this clone: This specimen includes other DNA sequences encoding the same CDR3. The rearrangement uses TRBV5-1 and TRBJ2-1; no clear D gene. The CDR3 loop spans 14 amino acids. The germline gives CDR1 SGHRS, CDR2 YFSETQ. The germline V and J ends were trimmed by 0 bases and 1 base, with 5 bases remaining between them. The CDR3 region has the DNA TGCGCCAGCAGCTTGGGGGATTCCTACAATGAGCAGTTCTTC. Its protein product is CASSLGDSYNEQFF.

The V call is TRBV7-3, the J call TRBJ2-3; D is possibly TRBD1 (6 bases). The CDR3 has 13 residues. Germline CDR1 reads SGHTA; CDR2 reads FQGTGA. V was clipped by 0 bases and J by 8 bases, with 9 bases between them. The DNA for the CDR3 is TGTGCCAGCAGCTTAACGTTAGGGGGTACGCAGTATTTT. As protein: CASSLTLGGTQYF.

This chain links TRBV28 with TRBJ2-7; D may be TRBD1 (7 bases). V lost 6 bases to trimming and J lost 2 bases, with 14 bases between them. Germline CDR1 is MDHEN and CDR2 is SYDVKM. CDR3 size: 14 residues. Here the CDR3 DNA reads TGTGCCAGCAGGGTACAGGGGAGGACCTACGAGCAGTACTTC. As protein: CASRVQGRTYEQYF. The full variable domain, completed using reference TRBV28 and TRBJ2-7, is DVKVTQSSRYLVKRTGEKVFLECVQDMDHENMFWYRQDPGLGLRLIYFSYDVKMKEKGDIPEGYSVSREKKERFSLILESASTNQTSMYLCASRVQGRTYEQYFGPGTRLTVT.

The chain employs TRBV19 and TRBJ1-1; maybe TRBD1 (5 bases). This CDR3 region has 18 residues. Germline CDR1 is LNHDA and CDR2 is SQIVND (reference sequence). V lost 5 bases and J lost 7, with 29 bases in between. The CDR3 nucleotides read TGTGCCAGTAGTTCACCCCGGGAACTCAAGGGTTGGGGGAATGAAGCTTTCTTT. This codes for CASSSPRELKGWGNEAFF.

The CDR3 sequence is CASRAGGASYGYTF. The CDR3 DNA is TGTGCCAGCAGAGCAGGGGGAGCCTCGTATGGCTACACCTTC. The chain employs TRBV28 and TRBJ1-2; 7 nucleotides agree with TRBD1. This CDR3 is built from 14 residues. The trim removed 6 bases at V and 5 bases at J, leaving 9 bases unmatched. Germline V gene lookup returns CDR1 MDHEN and CDR2 SYDVKM.

V is TRBV19 and J is TRBJ2-1; 7 nucleotides align to TRBD2. The CDR3 totals 15 residues. Losses at the gene ends were 0 bases for V and 4 bases for J; bases not matched to a gene: 3. CDR1 and CDR2 (germline): LNHDA, SQIVND (reference sequence). CDR3: CASSIEAGAYNEQFF. Written as DNA, the CDR3 is TGTGCCAGTAGTATAGAGGCGGGAGCGTACAATGAGCAGTTCTTC. Based on the CDR3 plus reference TRBV19 and TRBJ2-1, the full variable domain is DGGITQSPKYLFRKEGQNVTLSCEQNLNHDAMYWYRQDPGQGLRLIYYSQIVNDFQKGDIAEGYSVSREKKESFPLTVTSAQKNPTAFYLCASSIEAGAYNEQFFGPGTRLTVL.

The chain combines TRBV6-2 or TRBV6-3 with TRBJ1-1; D gene uncertain. V was cut by 2 bases and J by 4 bases, with 8 bases left in between. The CDR3 runs 13 residues. Germline V CDR1 and CDR2: MNHEY, SVGEGT. The CDR3 DNA is TGTGCCAGCAGTTACGGTCGGGGCACTGAAGCTTTCTTT. Translating it yields CASSYGRGTEAFF.

The chain couples TRBV27 to TRBJ2-5; 7 positions match TRBD1. With 3 bases clipped from V and 5 bases from J, the junction kept 9 bases outside the gene matches. The CDR3 is 15 amino acids. Germline V gene data show CDR1 as MNHEY and CDR2 as SMNVEV (reference sequence). The CDR3 region is CASSFRDSLGETQYF. The CDR3 nucleotides read TGTGCCAGCAGTTTCAGGGACAGCCTCGGGGAGACCCAGTACTTC.

The chain joins TRBV7-2 to TRBJ2-7; D is possibly TRBD1 (6 bases). The V gene lost 8 bases and the J gene lost 0 bases, with 14 bases spanning the gap. Germline loops: CDR1 SGHTA, CDR2 FQGNSA. CDR3 length: 14 amino acids. CDR3 loop: CASQGHASSYEQYF. The CDR3 DNA sequence: TGTGCCAGCCAGGGACACGCGAGCTCCTACGAGCAGTACTTC.